The 7 T cell receptor beta chains below all came from one sample that was sequenced in a study of blood T cell repertoires in COVID-19. The protocol was immunoSEQ multiplex PCR, while the TCRdb copy is restricted to in-frame clones and leaves out a portion. The sample lists around 140,000 clones; more than 75% were seen once. Sequenced sample: peripheral blood. These receptor sequences come from a man in his 70s with active COVID-19.

The rearrangement uses TRBV11-2 and TRBJ1-1; 9 nucleotides agree with TRBD1. V lost 3 bases to trimming and J lost 1 base; unmatched junction nucleotides: 9. The CDR3 spans 17 residues. Germline V CDR1 and CDR2: SGHAT, FQNNGV. The CDR3 protein is CASSLTTGGLRNTEAFF. CDR3 in DNA: TGTGCCAGCAGCTTGACCACAGGGGGCCTGAGGAACACTGAAGCTTTCTTT.

This chain links TRBV9 with TRBJ1-5; the D gene is possibly TRBD1 (5 bases). V was clipped by 0 bases and J by 6 bases, with 10 bases between them. This CDR3 is 14 amino acids long. The germline gives CDR1 SGDLS, CDR2 YYNGEE. CDR3 in amino acids: CASSVGAGPQPQHF. DNA of the CDR3: TGTGCCAGCAGCGTAGGGGCAGGGCCTCAGCCCCAGCATTTT.

The chain couples TRBV19 to TRBJ2-6; tentative D call: TRBD2 (6 bases). This CDR3 has 16 amino acids. Germline V lookup: CDR1 LNHDA, CDR2 SQIVND (reference sequence). V lost 1 base, J lost 3 bases, and 10 bases lay in between. The CDR3, as DNA: TGTGCCAGTAGTATAGCGGGCGGGGTTGGGGCCAACGTCCTGACTTTC. Amino acid sequence: CASSIAGGVGANVLTF.

The chain links TRBV11-2 to TRBJ2-6; 8 bases match TRBD1. The V and J ends lost 4 bases and 0 bases, in that order; junction bases with no gene match: 11. Germline CDR1 SGHAT, CDR2 FQNNGV. CDR3 size: 19 residues. The CDR3 DNA sequence: TGTGCCAGCAGCTCCCACAGGGGGGCCCCTGGCTCTGGGGCCAACGTCCTGACTTTC. Translating gives CASSSHRGAPGSGANVLTF.

The rearrangement uses TRBV7-2 and TRBJ2-1; D may be TRBD1 (6 bases). The CDR3 has 15 residues. Trimming pared 1 base from V and 0 bases from J, leaving 7 bases between. CDR1 and CDR2 from the germline V gene are SGHTA and FQGNSA. The CDR3 sequence: CASSLGGPSYNEQFF. CDR3 sequence (DNA): TGTGCCAGCAGCTTAGGGGGGCCCTCCTACAATGAGCAGTTCTTC.

The rearrangement links TRBV9 to TRBJ2-2, with 8 bases that match TRBD2. CDR3 length: 16 amino acids. Germline CDR1 SGDLS, CDR2 YYNGEE. V lost 0 bases and J lost 9; bases outside the gene matches: 10. CDR3 in DNA: TGTGCCAGCAGCGTAGGTGGAGCGGGAGAGGACCGGGAGCTGTTTTTT. As protein: CASSVGGAGEDRELFF.

There are many counts of this clone. The chain has TRBV7-9 and TRBJ2-2; D may be TRBD2 (6 bases). V was trimmed by 1 base and J by 0 bases, leaving 15 bases between them. Germline V gene sequence: CDR1 SEHNR, CDR2 FQNEAQ (reference sequence). This CDR3 has 18 amino acids. CDR3: CASSLVFRGMANTGELFF. The DNA of the CDR3 is TGTGCCAGCAGCTTAGTATTCCGGGGGATGGCGAACACCGGGGAGCTGTTTTTT. Full variable domain (rest looked up from reference TRBV7-9 and TRBJ2-2): DTGVSQNPRHKITKRGQNVTFRCDPISEHNRLYWYRQTLGQGPEFLTYFQNEAQLEKSRLLSDRFSAERPKGSFSTLEIQRTEQGDSAMYLCASSLVFRGMANTGELFFGEGSRLTVL.